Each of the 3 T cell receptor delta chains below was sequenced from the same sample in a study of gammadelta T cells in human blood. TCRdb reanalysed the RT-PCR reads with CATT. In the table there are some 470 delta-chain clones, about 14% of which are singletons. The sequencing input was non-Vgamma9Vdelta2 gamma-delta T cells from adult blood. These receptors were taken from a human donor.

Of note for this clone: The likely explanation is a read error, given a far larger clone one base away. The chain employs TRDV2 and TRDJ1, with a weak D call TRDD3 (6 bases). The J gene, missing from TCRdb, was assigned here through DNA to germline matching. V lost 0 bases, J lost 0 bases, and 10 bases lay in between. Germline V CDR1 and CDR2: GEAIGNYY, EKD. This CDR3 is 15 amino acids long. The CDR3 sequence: CACDTEGGHTDKLIF. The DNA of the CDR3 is TGTGCCTGTGACACCGAGGGGGGACACACCGATAAACTCATCTTT.

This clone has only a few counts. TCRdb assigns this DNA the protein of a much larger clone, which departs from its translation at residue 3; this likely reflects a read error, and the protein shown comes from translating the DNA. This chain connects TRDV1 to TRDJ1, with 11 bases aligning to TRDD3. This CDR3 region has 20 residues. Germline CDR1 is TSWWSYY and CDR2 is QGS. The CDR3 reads CAHGETAFLWGIHQTDKLIF. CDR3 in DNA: TGTGCTCATGGGGAAACTGCCTTCCTCTGGGGGATACATCAAACCGATAAACTCATCTTT.

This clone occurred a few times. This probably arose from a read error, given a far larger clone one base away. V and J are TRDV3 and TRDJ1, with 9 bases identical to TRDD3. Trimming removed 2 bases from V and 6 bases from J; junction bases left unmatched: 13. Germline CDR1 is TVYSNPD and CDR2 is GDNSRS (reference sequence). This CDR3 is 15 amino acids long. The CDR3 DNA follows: TGTGCCTTTGTCGAGTCCCTCGACTGGGGGAATAAACTCATCTTT. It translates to CAFVESLDWGNKLIF.